This TCR beta chain was identified during a study of shared clonotypes between healthy human individuals. Study-wide results and limits: Naive CD4 clonotype sharing across a handful of donors was 4.5% to 6%. Shared clonotypes across all four donors exceeded non-shared ones in generation probability.

Sequencing used immunoSEQ multiplex PCR; TCRdb keeps in-frame clones, though not all of them. The sample contains 650,000 to 800,000 clones, around 77% of which appear only once. The authors divided CD4+ cells into CD45RA+ naive and CD45RA-negative memory subsets. The CDR3 contains 16 residues. Germline CDR1 reads SQVTM; CDR2 reads ANQGSEA. Trimming at V came to 5 bases and at J to 2 bases, leaving 11 bases not matched to a gene. In the case of this clone: Its antigen is still unknown.

The chain carries TRBV29-1 and TRBJ1-4; 7 nucleotides match TRBD1. The sequence was collected from a woman aged 25-40 years in good health. Source material: memory CD4+ T cells sorted from blood. The subset: CD45RA-negative fraction. CDR3 DNA: TGCAGCGTTACTTTGACAGGGTGGGCTACTAATGAAAAACTGTTTTTT. Its protein is CSVTLTGWATNEKLFF. The variable domain in full, completed from reference TRBV29-1 and TRBJ1-4, reads SAVISQKPSRDICQRGTSLTIQCQVDSQVTMMFWYRQQPGQSLTLIATANQGSEATYESGFVIDKFPISRPNLTFSTLTVSNMSPEDSSIYLCSVTLTGWATNEKLFFGSGTQLSVL.